This TCR beta chain was recovered during a study of cytomegalovirus exposure and HLA in healthy donors. The CDR3 consists of 13 residues. In germline, CDR1 is SEHNR, CDR2 FQNEAQ (reference sequence). V gave up 5 bases and J gave up 8 bases, with 13 bases separating them. It was with 60 Vbeta and 13 Jbeta primers that the PCR ran. Methods used by the authors: The count from a later analysis was 79 million or so unique TCR beta chains, around 11 million of them shared. Sequencing used immunoSEQ multiplex PCR; TCRdb keeps in-frame clones, though not all of them. V and J calls and clone size are those listed in that table; D and trimming were worked out from the DNA. The table records about 180,000 clones, 82% of them present only once.

The chain recombines TRBV7-9 with TRBJ2-1; D possibly corresponds to TRBD2 (5 bases). Sequenced input: PBMCs. The receptor's source is a man aged 35-49 years in good health and CMV-seronegative. The CDR3 spells CASSPDSRDEQFF. CDR3 nucleotides: TGTGCCAGCAGCCCGGACTCCCGGGATGAGCAGTTCTTC.